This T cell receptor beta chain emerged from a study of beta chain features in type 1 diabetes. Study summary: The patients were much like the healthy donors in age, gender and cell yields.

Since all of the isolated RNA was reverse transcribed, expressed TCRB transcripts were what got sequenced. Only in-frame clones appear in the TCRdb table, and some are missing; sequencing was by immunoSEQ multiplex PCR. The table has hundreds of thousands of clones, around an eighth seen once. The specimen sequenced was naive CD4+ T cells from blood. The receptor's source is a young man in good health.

The CDR3 sequence: CASSYSGTSGNFEQYF. CDR3 DNA: TGTGCCAGCAGTTACTCAGGGACTAGCGGGAATTTCGAGCAGTACTTC. The rearrangement links TRBV6-5 to TRBJ2-7; 13 positions agree with TRBD2. The V and J ends lost 0 bases and 6 bases, in that order; junction bases with no gene match: 5. Germline V gives CDR1 MNHEY, CDR2 SVGAGI. The CDR3 has 16 residues.